The rows below give T cell receptor beta chains drawn from one sample of a study of cytomegalovirus exposure and HLA in healthy donors. Only in-frame clones appear in the TCRdb table, and some are missing; sequencing was by immunoSEQ multiplex PCR. The sample consists of 60,000 to 75,000 clones, over 75% of them appearing once. Material: PBMCs. All receptors come from a female donor in good health and CMV-seronegative. Each CDR3 is given with its conserved first and last residue. Fields, in order: D gene, J gene, V gene, clone size, CDR3 DNA, CDR3 protein. The D gene is left open where the match is weak. The size entry is marked missing in some rows and otherwise reads once, few, many or a size class.

>TRBD1|TRBJ2-1|TRBV5-4|.
TGTGCCAGCAGCCCGTGGGACAGGGCTGGGAACAATGAGCAGTTCTTC
CASSPWDRAGNNEQFF
>.|TRBJ1-6|TRBV10-3|.
TGTGCCGTTGGCCCCCCAGGAGGTAATTCACCCCTCCACTTT
CAVGPPGGNSPLHF
>.|TRBJ1-1|TRBV21-1|.
TGTGCCAGCAGCAGGAACCAGGGCATGCGCACTGAAGCTTTCTTT
CASSRNQGMRTEAFF
>.|TRBJ1-5|TRBV18|.
TGTGCCAGCTCACTCGCCGGGACAAGTGGACAGCCCCAGCATTTT
CASSLAGTSGQPQHF
>.|TRBJ2-5|TRBV6-5|.
TGTGCCAGCAGGCCCCCAGGGGTCAAAGGGACCCAGTACTTC
CASRPPGVKGTQYF
>TRBD2|TRBJ2-3|TRBV27|.
TGTGGGCGGGAGGAGTGGCCAGATACGCAGTATTTT
CGREEWPDTQYF
>.|TRBJ2-7|TRBV18|few
TGTGCCAGCTCACCACCGGCAGGTAGTTACGAGCAGTACTTC
CASSPPAGSYEQYF
>TRBD1|TRBJ1-2|TRBV5-1|.
TGCGCCAGCAGCGCTCTGACAGGGACCCCAAGGTATGGCTACACCTTC
CASSALTGTPRYGYTF
>TRBD2|TRBJ2-7|TRBV11-2|few
TGTGCCAGCAGCCCCCGGGGGGGGTCCGCCTACGAGCAGTACTTC
CASSPRGGSAYEQYF
>TRBD2|TRBJ2-7|TRBV28|.
TGTGCCAGCAGTCCCCCCCTGGCGGGAGGGTTCTACGAGCAGTACTTC
CASSPPLAGGFYEQYF
>TRBD1|TRBJ1-4|TRBV15|.
TGTGCCACCAGCAGAGCAGGGGGCGGTGGTAGTGAAAAACTGTTTTTT
CATSRAGGGGSEKLFF
>.|TRBJ1-2|TRBV7-9|.
TGTGCCAGCAGCTTAGCACCCGAGCGGCCTATCGGCTACACCTTC
CASSLAPERPIGYTF
>.|TRBJ2-6|TRBV7-2|.
TGTGCCAGCAGCCGTCGAGGGTCTGGGGCCAACGTCCTGACTTTC
CASSRRGSGANVLTF
>.|TRBJ2-3|TRBV27|.
TGTGCCAGCAGTTCATACCCCAGGGAGGCTAGCACAGATACGCAGTATTTT
CASSSYPREASTDTQYF
>.|TRBJ1-5|TRBV7-3|.
TGTGCCAGCAGCTTACCGGGGCAGCCCCAGCATTTT
CASSLPGQPQHF
>TRBD2|TRBJ2-7|TRBV7-6|.
TGTGCCAGCAGCTCCAAGTCGACTAGCGGGGGGGCATTCGACGAGCAGTACTTC
CASSSKSTSGGAFDEQYF
>.|TRBJ2-7|TRBV7-9|.
TGTGCCAGCAGCCCCAGGGGAAGTGTTTACGAGCAGTACTTC
CASSPRGSVYEQYF
>.|TRBJ2-7|TRBV11-2|.
TGTGCCAGCAGCATGCCGGAGAATTTTGGCTACGAGCAGTACTTC
CASSMPENFGYEQYF
>.|TRBJ1-3|TRBV28|.
TGTGCCAGCAGTCAACACTACTCTGGAAACACCATATATTTT
CASSQHYSGNTIYF
>TRBD1|TRBJ2-1|TRBV5-6|.
TGTGCCAGCACAGGACAGGGTGGACATGAGCAGTTCTTC
CASTGQGGHEQFF
>.|TRBJ2-7|TRBV7-9|.
TGTGCCAGCAGCCCCACGCAGGGGCCGACCTACGAGCAGTACTTC
CASSPTQGPTYEQYF
>TRBD2|TRBJ2-1|TRBV14|once
TGTGCCAGCAGCCGAGTGAGACTAGCGCCCTACAATGAGCAGTTCTTC
CASSRVRLAPYNEQFF
>.|TRBJ2-4|TRBV12-1|few
TGTGCCAGCAGCCTGAACGGACAGGCGACCTATCTAGCCAAAAACATTCAGTACTTC
CASSLNGQATYLAKNIQYF
>TRBD1|TRBJ2-2|TRBV4-1|.
TGCGCCAGCAGCCAAGATCAGGGGGCGGCCACCGGGGAGCTGTTTTTT
CASSQDQGAATGELFF
>TRBD1|TRBJ1-2|TRBV10-3|few
TGTGCCATCAGTGAGATTTCGGGTAGCCAGACAGGGTTCGGCTACACCTTC
CAISEISGSQTGFGYTF
>TRBD2|TRBJ2-1|TRBV23-1|.
TGCGCCAGCAATACTAGCGGGGGGGTTGAGCAGTTCTTC
CASNTSGGVEQFF
>TRBD1|TRBJ1-2|TRBV19|once
TGTGCCAGTGGTATGAGGGGGCGGAGGGGCTACACCTTC
CASGMRGRRGYTF
>.|TRBJ2-3|TRBV7-8|.
TGTGCCAGCAGCTTAGTCTGGCAGAGCACAGATACGCAGTATTTT
CASSLVWQSTDTQYF
>TRBD1|TRBJ2-6|TRBV7-2|.
TGTGCCAGCAGCATCCGACAGGGGGCTGGGGCCAACGTCCTGACTTTC
CASSIRQGAGANVLTF
>TRBD1|TRBJ2-1|TRBV7-2|.
TGTGCCAGCAGCGATTACAGGGGGAATGAGCAGTTCTTC
CASSDYRGNEQFF
>.|TRBJ2-6|TRBV11-2|.
TGTGCCAGCAGCTTCGGAGGGTCTGGGGCCAACGTCCTGACTTTC
CASSFGGSGANVLTF
>.|TRBJ1-5|TRBV7-9|.
TGTGCCAGCAACAAGGACGGGGATCAGCCCCAGCATTTT
CASNKDGDQPQHF
>TRBD1|TRBJ1-2|TRBV4-3|.
TGCGCCAGCAGCCAAGATAGGACAGGGTTTAACGGCTACACCTTC
CASSQDRTGFNGYTF
>TRBD1|TRBJ2-7|TRBV7-8|once
TGTGCCAGCAGCTCCTACGAATGGGTTGGGACAGGGTCGCGCGAGCAGTACTTC
CASSSYEWVGTGSREQYF
>.|TRBJ2-7|TRBV5-6|.
TGTGCCAGCAGCTTGGACAGCTACTACGAGCAGTACTTC
CASSLDSYYEQYF
>TRBD1|TRBJ1-5|TRBV19|.
TGTGCCAGTAGTACTTCCGGGACAGGGGGCAGGAATCAGCCCCAGCATTTT
CASSTSGTGGRNQPQHF
>.|TRBJ2-7|TRBV7-2|.
TGTGCCAGCAGCTTAGCTGGCAACTCCTACGAGCAGTACTTC
CASSLAGNSYEQYF
>.|TRBJ1-1|TRBV18|.
TGTGCCAGCTCACCGTTCGGGGTGCTGAACACTGAAGCTTTCTTT
CASSPFGVLNTEAFF
>TRBD1|TRBJ1-6|TRBV27|.
TGTGCCAGCAGTTTATCCCTGACAGGGCATAATTCACCCCTCCACTTT
CASSLSLTGHNSPLHF
>TRBD1|TRBJ2-3|TRBV13|.
TGTGCCAGCAGCTTAATAACTCCAGTAGGAGGACAGGGGATGGGAGATACGCAGTATTTT
CASSLITPVGGQGMGDTQYF
>.|TRBJ2-2|TRBV7-2|.
TGTGCCAGCAGCTTAATGGGGGGTGGGAACACCGGGGAGCTGTTTTTT
CASSLMGGGNTGELFF
>TRBD1|TRBJ1-2|TRBV29-1|few
TGCAGCGTTGAGGTGCAGGGGGCAGGATATGGCTACACCTTC
CSVEVQGAGYGYTF